The 7 T cell receptor beta chains below come from one sample, sequenced in a study of response to subunit inactivated influenza vaccine (dated by TCRdb to the late 2010s). Library preparation employed RT-PCR. The reads were generated on an Illumina HiSeq 2500. The raw public reads went through TCRdb reprocessing: fastp at Q25, MiXCR clone calling, in-frame beta chains kept. Records with the same CDR3 protein are collapsed into one entry carrying the most frequent genes and DNA. A total of about 780,000 distinct CDR3 sequences appear in this sample, roughly 18% of them only once. The top ten hold 9.5% to 13% of the sample. The sequenced sample was PBMCs from blood, obtained about 5 days after vaccination. Receptors were obtained from a man in his forties or fifties who received an inactivated influenza vaccine. Donor details come from another sample of the same person, matched by shared clones.

The chain carries TRBV19 and TRBJ2-1, with TRBD2 identical over 7 bases. The CDR3 covers 13 residues. With 7 bases clipped from V and 4 bases from J, the junction kept 4 bases outside the gene matches. Germline V gives CDR1 LNHDA, CDR2 SQIVND (reference sequence). CDR3 region: CASKGGPYNEQFF. The CDR3 DNA sequence: TGTGCCAGTAAGGGAGGGCCATACAATGAGCAGTTCTTC. Looking up the rest from reference TRBV19 and TRBJ2-1 gives the full variable domain: DGGITQSPKYLFRKEGQNVTLSCEQNLNHDAMYWYRQDPGQGLRLIYYSQIVNDFQKGDIAEGYSVSREKKESFPLTVTSAQKNPTAFYLCASKGGPYNEQFFGPGTRLTVL.

This clonotype appeared a few times. The rearrangement uses TRBV6-2 or TRBV6-3 and TRBJ2-5; a possible D gene is TRBD1 (6 bases). The CDR3 is 13 amino acids. With 6 bases removed from V and 1 base from J, the gap between germline ends came to 9 bases. Germline V gives CDR1 MNHEY, CDR2 SVGEGT. CDR3 residues: CASRRDIQETQYF. CDR3 nucleotides: TGTGCCAGCAGGAGGGACATCCAAGAGACCCAGTACTTC.

This clonotype was seen a handful of times. The rearrangement links TRBV12-3 or TRBV12-4 to TRBJ1-2, with 8 bases matching TRBD1. The V and J ends lost 5 bases and 4 bases, in that order; junction bases with no gene match: 9. This CDR3 contains 15 residues. The chain's CDR3 is CASSRGQELFYGYTF. The CDR3 DNA reads as TGTGCCAGCAGTCGGGGACAGGAACTATTCTATGGCTACACCTTC.

DNA for the CDR3: TGTGCCAGCAGCGTAGCTTTGGGGCGAGAGACCCAGTACTTC. Amino acids: CASSVALGRETQYF. The chain carries TRBV9 and TRBJ2-5; D perhaps matches TRBD1 (5 bases). CDR1 is SGDLS and CDR2 is YYNGEE in the germline V gene. The CDR3 has 14 amino acids. Trimming shortened V by 0 bases and J by 4 bases, and 10 bases separated the two germline ends.

There are a few counts of this clonotype. This chain joins TRBV4-2 and TRBJ2-1, with D possibly being TRBD2 (6 bases). The V gene lost 3 bases and the J gene lost 8 bases, with 20 bases spanning the gap. Looked up from germline, CDR1 is LGHNA and CDR2 is YNFKEQ. CDR3 length equals 16 residues. CDR3 DNA sequence: TGTGCCAGCAGCCAGTTGGCCACCGTGGGGGGAGATGAGCAGTTCTTC. This gives the protein CASSQLATVGGDEQFF.

This clonotype was seen more than once but under ten times. The V and J genes are TRBV9 and TRBJ2-1; 10 nucleotides agree with TRBD2. From germline, CDR1 is SGDLS and CDR2 YYNGEE. The trim removed 4 bases at V and 4 bases at J, leaving 11 bases unmatched. CDR3 length: 17 amino acids. CDR3 DNA: TGTGCCAGCAGCAGCCGGGACCCAGCGGGGGGGTACAATGAGCAGTTCTTC. Protein: CASSSRDPAGGYNEQFF.

The chain employs TRBV5-1 and TRBJ2-7; D remains ambiguous. V was clipped by 4 bases and J by 3 bases, with 8 bases between them. This CDR3 region has 12 residues. Germline values: CDR1 SGHRS, CDR2 YFSETQ. The CDR3 is CASSDRHYEQYF. The CDR3 DNA follows: TGCGCCAGCAGCGACCGACACTACGAGCAGTACTTC.